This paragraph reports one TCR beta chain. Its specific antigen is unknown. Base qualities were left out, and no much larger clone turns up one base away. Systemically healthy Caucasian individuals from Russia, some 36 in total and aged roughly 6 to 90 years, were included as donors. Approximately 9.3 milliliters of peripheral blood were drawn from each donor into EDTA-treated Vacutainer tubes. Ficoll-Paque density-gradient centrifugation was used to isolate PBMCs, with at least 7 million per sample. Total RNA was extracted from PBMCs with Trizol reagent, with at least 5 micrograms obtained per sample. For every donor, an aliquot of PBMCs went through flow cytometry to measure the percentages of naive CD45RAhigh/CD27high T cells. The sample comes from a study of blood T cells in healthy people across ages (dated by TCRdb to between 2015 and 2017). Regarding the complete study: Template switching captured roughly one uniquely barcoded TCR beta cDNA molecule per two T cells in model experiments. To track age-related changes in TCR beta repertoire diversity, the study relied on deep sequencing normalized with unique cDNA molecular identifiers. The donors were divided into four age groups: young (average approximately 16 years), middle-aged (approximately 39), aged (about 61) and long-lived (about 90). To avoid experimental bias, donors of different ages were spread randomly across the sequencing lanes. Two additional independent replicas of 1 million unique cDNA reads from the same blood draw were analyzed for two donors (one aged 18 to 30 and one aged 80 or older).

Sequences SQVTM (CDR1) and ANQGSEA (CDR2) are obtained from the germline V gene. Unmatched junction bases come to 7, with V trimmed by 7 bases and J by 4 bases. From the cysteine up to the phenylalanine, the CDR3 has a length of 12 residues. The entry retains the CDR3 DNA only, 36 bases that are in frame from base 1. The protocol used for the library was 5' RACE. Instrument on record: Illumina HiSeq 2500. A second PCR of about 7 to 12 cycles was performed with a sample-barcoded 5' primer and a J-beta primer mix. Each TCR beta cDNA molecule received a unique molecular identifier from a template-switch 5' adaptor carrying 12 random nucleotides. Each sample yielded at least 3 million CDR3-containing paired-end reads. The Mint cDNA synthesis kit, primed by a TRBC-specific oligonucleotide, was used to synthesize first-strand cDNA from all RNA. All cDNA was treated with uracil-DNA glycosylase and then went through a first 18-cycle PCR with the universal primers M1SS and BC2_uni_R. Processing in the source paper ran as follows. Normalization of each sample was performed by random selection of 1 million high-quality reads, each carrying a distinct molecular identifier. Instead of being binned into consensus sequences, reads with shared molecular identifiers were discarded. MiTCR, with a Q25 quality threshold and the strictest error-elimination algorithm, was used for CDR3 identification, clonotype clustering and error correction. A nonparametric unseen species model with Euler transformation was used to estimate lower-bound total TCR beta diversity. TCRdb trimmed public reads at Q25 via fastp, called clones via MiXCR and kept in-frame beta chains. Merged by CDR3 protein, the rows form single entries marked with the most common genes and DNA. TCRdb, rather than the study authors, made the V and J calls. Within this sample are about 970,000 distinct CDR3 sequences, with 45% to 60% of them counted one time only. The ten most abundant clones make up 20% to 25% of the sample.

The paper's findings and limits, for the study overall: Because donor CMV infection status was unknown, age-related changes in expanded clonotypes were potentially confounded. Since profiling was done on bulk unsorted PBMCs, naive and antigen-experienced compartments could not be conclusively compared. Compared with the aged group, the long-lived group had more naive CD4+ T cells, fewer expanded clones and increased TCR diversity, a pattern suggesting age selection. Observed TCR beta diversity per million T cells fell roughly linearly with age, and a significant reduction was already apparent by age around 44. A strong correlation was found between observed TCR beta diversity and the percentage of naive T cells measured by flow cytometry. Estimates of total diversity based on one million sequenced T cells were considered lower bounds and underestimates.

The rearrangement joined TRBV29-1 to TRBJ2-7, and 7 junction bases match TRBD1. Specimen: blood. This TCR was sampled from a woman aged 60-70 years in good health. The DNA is TGCAGCGCTCGAGACAGGGATTACGAGCAGTACTTC. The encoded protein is CSARDRDYEQYF.